Listed here is a single T cell receptor (beta chain). The target antigen is unknown. It was with 60 Vbeta and 13 Jbeta primers that the PCR ran. The data were produced by immunoSEQ multiplex PCR, yet TCRdb's version contains in-frame clones alone and is incomplete. The sample has about 150,000 clones; 75% to 80% are singletons. Germline-derived CDR1 and CDR2 are MDHEN and SYDVKM. CDR3 length equals 16 residues. Trimming cost V 1 base and J 4 bases; bases outside gene matches: 7. The sample originates from a study of cytomegalovirus exposure and HLA in healthy donors. General observations from the study: Segments of the TCR beta V type were, in most cases, productive about 87% or about 30% of the time in an earlier analysis.

This sequence joins TRBV28 and TRBJ2-3, with 8 bases that match TRBD2. This receptor was identified in a male donor in good health and CMV-seronegative. Material: PBMCs. CDR3 nucleotides: TGTGCCAGCAGTTTATTGGGGACTAGGGGGGCAGATACGCAGTATTTT. It specifies CASSLLGTRGADTQYF. Full variable domain (missing parts from reference TRBV28 and TRBJ2-3): DVKVTQSSRYLVKRTGEKVFLECVQDMDHENMFWYRQDPGLGLRLIYFSYDVKMKEKGDIPEGYSVSREKKERFSLILESASTNQTSMYLCASSLLGTRGADTQYFGPGTRLTVL.